These 2 T cell receptor beta chains share one sample of origin, sequenced in a study of cytomegalovirus exposure and HLA in healthy donors. The PCR was carried out with 60 Vbeta primers and 13 Jbeta primers. Produced via immunoSEQ multiplex PCR; TCRdb's table is partial and in-frame only. The table lists 100,000 to 150,000 clones, around 70% of them singletons. Sequencing was carried out using PBMCs. All receptors come from a man aged 35-49 years in good health and CMV-seropositive.

The rearrangement joins TRBV2 to TRBJ2-2, with 10 bases lining up with TRBD1. Germline V gene lookup returns CDR1 SNHLY and CDR2 FYNNEI. V shed 6 bases and J 6 bases; nucleotides not matched to a gene: 7. This CDR3 region has 15 residues. The CDR3 sequence is CASRPGTGAAGELFF. In DNA, the CDR3 is TGTGCCAGCAGACCCGGGACAGGGGCGGCCGGGGAGCTGTTTTTT.

The chain uses TRBV6-5 and TRBJ1-3; a possible D gene is TRBD1 (5 bases). The CDR3 loop spans 16 amino acids. Between the trimmed V and J ends, which lost 2 bases and 0 bases, there was a span of 11 bases. Per the germline V gene, CDR1 is MNHEY and CDR2 is SVGAGI. CDR3 residues: CASSYDRTSSGNTIYF. The CDR3 coding sequence is TGTGCCAGCAGTTACGATCGGACAAGCTCTGGAAACACCATATATTTT.